These 28 T cell receptor beta chains came from one sample sequenced in a study of cytotoxic CD8 clonotypes in ibrutinib-treated CLL. Produced via immunoSEQ multiplex PCR; TCRdb's table is partial and in-frame only. The sample has more than 300,000 clones; around four fifths are singletons. Sequencing used PBMCs, obtained before ibrutinib treatment. The receptors stem from a human donor with chronic lymphocytic leukemia.

This chain uses TRBV28 with TRBJ2-5; D is perhaps TRBD2 (5 bases). This CDR3 is built from 12 residues. With 5 bases removed from V and 8 bases from J, the gap between germline ends came to 12 bases. Germline loops: CDR1 MDHEN, CDR2 SYDVKM. As DNA, the CDR3 is TGTGCCAGCAGTACGCGCCCGGGAACCCAGTACTTC. It specifies CASSTRPGTQYF.

The rearrangement joins TRBV6-6 to TRBJ2-3; perhaps D is TRBD1 or TRBD2 (5 bases each). CDR1 is MNHNY and CDR2 is SVGAGI in the germline V gene (reference sequence). Deletions cut 5 bases from V and 2 bases from J, with 11 bases between. CDR3 size: 14 residues. The CDR3 nucleotides are TGTGCCAGCAGTAAGGGACCAAACACAGATACGCAGTATTTT. This codes for CASSKGPNTDTQYF.

This clone was counted once. This chain uses TRBV7-6 with TRBJ2-3; D is ambiguous. V was trimmed by 2 bases and J by 3 bases, leaving 15 bases between them. Germline V lookup: CDR1 SGHVS, CDR2 FNYEAQ. CDR3 size: 16 residues. Here the CDR3 reads CASSLYPPPSTDTQYF. Here the CDR3 DNA reads TGTGCCAGCAGCTTATACCCCCCGCCTTCAACAGATACGCAGTATTTT. Drawing the rest from reference TRBV7-6 and TRBJ2-3, the complete variable domain is GAGVSQSPRYKVTKRGQDVALRCDPISGHVSLYWYRQALGQGPEFLTYFNYEAQQDKSGLPNDRFSAERPEGSISTLTIQRTEQRDSAMYRCASSLYPPPSTDTQYFGPGTRLTVL.

The CDR3 nucleotides read TGTGCCAGTAGTATCATTTTTTGGGGCAATCAGCCCCAGCATTTT. This gives the protein CASSIIFWGNQPQHF. The chain joins TRBV19 to TRBJ1-5; D is ambiguous. CDR3 length equals 15 residues. V was pared by 3 bases and J by 2 bases, with 11 bases between. The germline V gene encodes CDR1 LNHDA and CDR2 SQIVND (reference sequence).

For this clone: The junction differs from germline at one of its ends, possibly a read error. This rearrangement joins TRBV30 to TRBJ2-7; 10 positions agree with TRBD2. CDR1 is GTSNPN and CDR2 is SVGIG in the germline V gene (reference sequence). There are 15 residues in the CDR3. The CDR3 loop reads CAWSGSGRASHEQYF. For the CDR3, the DNA is TGTGCCTGGAGTGGAAGCGGGAGGGCCTCCCACGAGCAGTACTTC.

This chain joins TRBV7-9 and TRBJ2-6, with D perhaps being TRBD1 or TRBD2 (5 bases each). The CDR3 runs to 17 residues. The germline gives CDR1 SEHNR, CDR2 FQNEAQ (reference sequence). V dropped 4 bases and J dropped 0 bases, with 13 bases sitting between them. CDR3 protein: CASSSIRDGSGANVLTF. Written as DNA, the CDR3 is TGTGCCAGCAGCTCAATACGGGACGGCTCTGGGGCCAACGTCCTGACTTTC.

A single count supports this clone. J is TRBJ2-7 and V is TRBV19; 8 bases are a match to TRBD2. The CDR3 length is 14 residues. J lost 1 base, V lost 3 bases, and 2 bases had no gene match. Germline V gene sequence: CDR1 LNHDA, CDR2 SQIVND (reference sequence). The CDR3 sequence is CASSMAGGSYEQYF. The CDR3 DNA is TGTGCCAGTAGTATGGCGGGAGGTTCCTACGAGCAGTACTTC.

The V call is TRBV5-6, the J call TRBJ2-7; no clear D gene. This CDR3 spans 16 amino acids. Looked up from germline, CDR1 is SGHDT and CDR2 is YYEEEE. The V end lost 1 base, the J end lost 3 bases, and 17 bases lay between the germline ends. Here the CDR3 DNA reads TGTGCCAGCAGCTTGCCGATGGCAGTTGAAAGCTACGAGCAGTACTTC. It is translated as CASSLPMAVESYEQYF.

The chain employs TRBV6-1 and TRBJ1-4; D uncertain. Trimming shortened V by 7 bases and J by 8 bases, and 14 bases separated the two germline ends. CDR3 length: 13 residues. From germline, CDR1 is MNHNS and CDR2 SASEGT. This CDR3 is CASIGQIMEKLFF. In DNA form, the CDR3 reads TGTGCCAGCATTGGGCAGATTATGGAAAAACTGTTTTTT.

V is TRBV11-3 and J is TRBJ2-3, with 9 nucleotides matching TRBD1. V lost 8 bases to trimming and J lost 5 bases; unmatched junction nucleotides: 8. In germline, CDR1 is SGHNT, CDR2 YENEEA. This CDR3 region has 14 residues. CDR3 loop: CASGRTGAGDTQYF. CDR3 coding DNA: TGTGCCAGCGGACGGACAGGGGCGGGAGATACGCAGTATTTT.

The sample holds a few counts of this clone. The rearrangement links TRBV4-3 to TRBJ2-7; 8 bases map to TRBD1. The germline CDR1 and CDR2 sequences are LGHNA and YSLEER. V lost 3 bases to trimming and J lost 2 bases; unmatched junction nucleotides: 6. CDR3 length equals 15 residues. The CDR3 nucleotides read TGCGCCAGCAGCCAGACCGGGACAGGACCCTACGAGCAGTACTTC. It specifies CASSQTGTGPYEQYF.

This rearrangement joins TRBV27 to TRBJ1-3; D is uncertain. Germline V gene lookup returns CDR1 MNHEY and CDR2 SMNVEV (reference sequence). Trimming removed 5 bases at V and 9 bases at J, with 14 bases between. There are 13 residues in the CDR3. The CDR3 DNA follows: TGTGCCAGCAGTCCTTACTTGGATGGCACCATATATTTT. It is translated as CASSPYLDGTIYF.

This clone occurred a few times. The V and J genes are TRBV5-1 and TRBJ1-3; 8 bases agree with TRBD1. Germline V gene sequence: CDR1 SGHRS, CDR2 YFSETQ. The CDR3 is made up of 13 amino acids. V shed 10 bases, J shed 4 bases, and the junction held 7 bases outside the gene matches. DNA for the CDR3: TGCGCCGGCCGGACAGGGCAAGGAAACACCATATATTTT. It codes for CAGRTGQGNTIYF.

V is TRBV14 and J is TRBJ2-2, with D perhaps TRBD1 (5 bases). The germline gives CDR1 SGHDN, CDR2 FVKESK. This CDR3 has 16 residues. V lost 0 bases, J lost 6 bases, and 14 bases lay in between. CDR3 amino acids: CASSQDWNLGAGELFF. CDR3 DNA sequence: TGTGCCAGCAGCCAAGATTGGAACTTAGGGGCCGGGGAGCTGTTTTTT. Drawing the rest from reference TRBV14 and TRBJ2-2, the complete variable domain is EAGVTQFPSHSVIEKGQTVTLRCDPISGHDNLYWYRRVMGKEIKFLLHFVKESKQDESGMPNNRFLAERTGGTYSTLKVQPAELEDSGVYFCASSQDWNLGAGELFFGEGSRLTVL.

This clone was seen a single time. The chain uses TRBV4-3 and TRBJ2-7; 9 nucleotides match TRBD1. The CDR3 spans 14 residues. With 7 bases clipped from V and 5 bases from J, the junction kept 9 bases outside the gene matches. The germline CDR1 and CDR2 sequences are LGHNA and YSLEER. CDR3 sequence: CASTQQGANHEQYF. CDR3 in DNA: TGCGCCAGCACACAACAGGGGGCTAACCACGAGCAGTACTTC.

The chain joins TRBV18 to TRBJ1-4; 9 bases line up with TRBD1. This CDR3 comprises 15 residues. J was trimmed by 8 bases and V by 4 bases; bases with no gene match: 8. Germline CDR1 KGHSH, CDR2 LQKENI. The CDR3, as DNA: TGTGCCAGCTCACAAGGACAGGGGAGTGGAGAAAAACTGTTTTTT. Its translation: CASSQGQGSGEKLFF. The variable domain in full, with the rest retrieved from reference TRBV18 and TRBJ1-4, is NAGVMQNPRHLVRRRGQEARLRCSPMKGHSHVYWYRQLPEEGLKFMVYLQKENIIDESGMPKERFSAEFPKEGPSILRIQQVVRGDSAAYFCASSQGQGSGEKLFFGSGTQLSVL.

The CDR3 DNA reads as TGTGCCTGGAGTGTCGAGCGGGAACCATACAATGAGCAGTTCTTC. It is translated as CAWSVEREPYNEQFF. The chain employs TRBV30 and TRBJ2-1; 7 nucleotides line up with TRBD2. V was clipped by 0 bases and J by 4 bases; unmatched bases: 6. Germline V CDR1 and CDR2: GTSNPN, SVGIG (reference sequence). The CDR3 runs to 15 residues.

The chain combines TRBV15 with TRBJ1-2; possibly TRBD1 for D (5 bases). This CDR3 contains 14 residues. The germline V gene has CDR1 LNHNV and CDR2 YYDKDF (reference sequence). The ends were cut back, 6 bases at V and 2 bases at J, with 13 bases in the middle. Here the CDR3 DNA reads TGTGCCACCAGACTGACAACAGGAAACTATGGCTACACCTTC. Its protein is CATRLTTGNYGYTF.

In this sample, this clone turned up a few times. The rearrangement joins TRBV10-2 to TRBJ1-1; 7 nucleotides line up with TRBD1. With V trimmed by 0 bases and J by 0 bases, 10 bases remained unmatched. Germline assignment: CDR1 WSHSY and CDR2 SAAADI. The CDR3 contains 18 residues. The CDR3 nucleotides read TGCGCCAGCAGTGAGTCGGGGGGTGAGACAGGGCTGAACACTGAAGCTTTCTTT. This gives the protein CASSESGGETGLNTEAFF.

This clone was observed once. This chain uses TRBV7-2 with TRBJ1-1; no clear D. CDR1 is SGHTA and CDR2 is FQGNSA in the germline V gene. The CDR3 is made up of 17 amino acids. The V gene lost 1 base and the J gene lost 4 bases, with 19 bases spanning the gap. The CDR3: CASSLEGPRRVGTEAFF. CDR3 DNA: TGTGCCAGCAGCTTAGAAGGGCCTAGGCGGGTCGGCACTGAAGCTTTCTTT. The complete variable domain, with remaining parts taken from reference TRBV7-2 and TRBJ1-1, reads GAGVSQSPSNKVTEKGKDVELRCDPISGHTALYWYRQSLGQGLEFLIYFQGNSAPDKSGLPSDRFSAERTGGSVSTLTIQRTQQEDSAVYLCASSLEGPRRVGTEAFFGQGTRLTVV.

The genes are TRBV5-1 and TRBJ2-7; D unresolved. Germline CDR1 is SGHRS and CDR2 is YFSETQ. V was shortened by 0 bases and J by 4 bases, with 11 bases between the two germline ends. The CDR3 has 14 amino acids. The CDR3 sequence is CASSLGDGVYEQYF. The DNA of the CDR3 is TGCGCCAGCAGCTTGGGTGACGGTGTGTACGAGCAGTACTTC.

About this clone itself: Germline and junction disagree at one end, which may indicate a read error. The chain recombines TRBV19 with TRBJ2-1; 8 bases agree with TRBD2. The CDR3 covers 15 residues. CDR1 is LNHDA and CDR2 is SQIVND in the germline V gene (reference sequence). Here the CDR3 reads CASSMSGSSHNEQFF. Here the CDR3 DNA reads TGTGCCAGTAGTATGAGCGGGAGCTCCCACAATGAGCAGTTCTTC.

The CDR3 DNA is TGCGCCAGCAGCTTGGTTCCGGGAGGAATCACAGATACGCAGTATTTT. This encodes CASSLVPGGITDTQYF. V is TRBV5-1 and J is TRBJ2-3, with 7 bases aligning to TRBD2. V gave up 0 bases and J gave up 2 bases; unmatched junction bases: 6. Germline V gene data show CDR1 as SGHRS and CDR2 as YFSETQ. This CDR3 spans 16 amino acids.

The V and J genes are TRBV6-1 and TRBJ1-5, with D unresolved. Germline-derived CDR1 and CDR2 are MNHNS and SASEGT. The CDR3 spans 13 residues. V was shortened by 3 bases and J by 9 bases, with 12 bases between the two germline ends. Here the CDR3 DNA reads TGTGCCAGCAGTGAGAGGGCCCAACGGCCCCAGCATTTT. It yields the protein CASSERAQRPQHF.

The V gene is TRBV7-9, the J gene TRBJ1-5, with a tentative D call TRBD1 (5 bases). The V end lost 2 bases, the J end lost 0 bases, and 8 bases lay between the germline ends. Germline lookup yields CDR1 SEHNR and CDR2 FQNEAQ (reference sequence). The CDR3 spans 15 residues. CDR3 sequence: CASSLSGHSNQPQHF. CDR3 coding DNA: TGTGCCAGCAGCTTATCAGGGCATAGCAATCAGCCCCAGCATTTT.

V usage is TRBV11-2 and J usage is TRBJ2-2; D ambiguous. With 8 bases removed from V and 1 base from J, the gap between germline ends came to 11 bases. CDR1 and CDR2 from the germline V gene are SGHAT and FQNNGV. The length of the CDR3 is 14 residues. CDR3 sequence: CASLVQQNTGELFF. CDR3 in DNA: TGTGCCAGCCTCGTGCAACAGAACACCGGGGAGCTGTTTTTT. The full variable domain, in which reference TRBV11-2 and TRBJ2-2 provide the parts outside the CDR3, is EAGVAQSPRYKIIEKRQSVAFWCNPISGHATLYWYQQILGQGPKLLIQFQNNGVVDDSQLPKDRFSAERLKGVDSTLKIQPAKLEDSAVYLCASLVQQNTGELFFGEGSRLTVL.

This chain's CDR3 is CSVVLGGYEQYF. The DNA of the CDR3 is TGCAGCGTTGTCCTCGGGGGCTACGAGCAGTACTTC. V is TRBV29-1 and J is TRBJ2-7; the D gene is possibly TRBD2 (6 bases). The CDR3 extends over 12 amino acids. The germline V gene has CDR1 SQVTM and CDR2 ANQGSEA. V lost 4 bases, J lost 3 bases, and 10 bases lay in between.

This chain uses TRBV19 with TRBJ2-4; D gene unclear. With 1 base removed from V and 6 bases from J, the gap between germline ends came to 19 bases. The germline CDR1 and CDR2 sequences are LNHDA and SQIVND (reference sequence). The CDR3 is 17 residues long. The CDR3 DNA follows: TGTGCCAGTAGTATAGGGGCTGGGATCCTTGTCGGAAACATTCAGTACTTC. Translation: CASSIGAGILVGNIQYF.